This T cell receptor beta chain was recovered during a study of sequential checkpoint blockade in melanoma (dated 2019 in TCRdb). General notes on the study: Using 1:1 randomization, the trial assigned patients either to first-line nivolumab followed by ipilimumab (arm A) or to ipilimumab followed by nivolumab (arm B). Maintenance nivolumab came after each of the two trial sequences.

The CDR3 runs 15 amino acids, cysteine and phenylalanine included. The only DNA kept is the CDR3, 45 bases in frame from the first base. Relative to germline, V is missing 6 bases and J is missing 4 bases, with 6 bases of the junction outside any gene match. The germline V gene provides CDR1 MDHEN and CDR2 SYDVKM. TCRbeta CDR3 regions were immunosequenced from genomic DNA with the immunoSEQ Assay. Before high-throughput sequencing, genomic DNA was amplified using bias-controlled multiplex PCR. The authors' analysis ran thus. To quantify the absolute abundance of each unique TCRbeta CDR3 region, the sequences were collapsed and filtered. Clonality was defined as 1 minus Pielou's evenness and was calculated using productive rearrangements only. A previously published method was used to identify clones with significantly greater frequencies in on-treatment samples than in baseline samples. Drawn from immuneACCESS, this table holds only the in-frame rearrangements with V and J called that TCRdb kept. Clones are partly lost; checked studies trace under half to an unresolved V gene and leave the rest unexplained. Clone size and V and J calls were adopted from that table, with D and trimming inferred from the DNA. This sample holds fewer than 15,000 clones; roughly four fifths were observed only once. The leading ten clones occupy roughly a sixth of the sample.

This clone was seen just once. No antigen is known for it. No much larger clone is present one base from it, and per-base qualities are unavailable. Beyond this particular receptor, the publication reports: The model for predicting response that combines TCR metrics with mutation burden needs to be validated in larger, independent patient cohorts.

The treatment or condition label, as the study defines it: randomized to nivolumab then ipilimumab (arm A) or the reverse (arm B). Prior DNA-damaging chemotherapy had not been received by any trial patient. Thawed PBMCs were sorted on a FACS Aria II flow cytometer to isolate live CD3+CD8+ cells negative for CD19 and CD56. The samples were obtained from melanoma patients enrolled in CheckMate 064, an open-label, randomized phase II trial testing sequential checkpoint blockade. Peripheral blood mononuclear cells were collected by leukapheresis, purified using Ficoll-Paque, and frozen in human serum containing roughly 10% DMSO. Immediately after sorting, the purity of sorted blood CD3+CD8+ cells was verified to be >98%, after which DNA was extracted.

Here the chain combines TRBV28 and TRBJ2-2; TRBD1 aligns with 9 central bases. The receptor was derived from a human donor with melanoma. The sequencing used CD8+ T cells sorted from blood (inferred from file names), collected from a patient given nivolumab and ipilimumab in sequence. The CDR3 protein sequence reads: CASSLRQGGTGELFF. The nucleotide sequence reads TGTGCCAGCAGCCTTCGACAGGGGGGCACCGGGGAGCTGTTTTTT.